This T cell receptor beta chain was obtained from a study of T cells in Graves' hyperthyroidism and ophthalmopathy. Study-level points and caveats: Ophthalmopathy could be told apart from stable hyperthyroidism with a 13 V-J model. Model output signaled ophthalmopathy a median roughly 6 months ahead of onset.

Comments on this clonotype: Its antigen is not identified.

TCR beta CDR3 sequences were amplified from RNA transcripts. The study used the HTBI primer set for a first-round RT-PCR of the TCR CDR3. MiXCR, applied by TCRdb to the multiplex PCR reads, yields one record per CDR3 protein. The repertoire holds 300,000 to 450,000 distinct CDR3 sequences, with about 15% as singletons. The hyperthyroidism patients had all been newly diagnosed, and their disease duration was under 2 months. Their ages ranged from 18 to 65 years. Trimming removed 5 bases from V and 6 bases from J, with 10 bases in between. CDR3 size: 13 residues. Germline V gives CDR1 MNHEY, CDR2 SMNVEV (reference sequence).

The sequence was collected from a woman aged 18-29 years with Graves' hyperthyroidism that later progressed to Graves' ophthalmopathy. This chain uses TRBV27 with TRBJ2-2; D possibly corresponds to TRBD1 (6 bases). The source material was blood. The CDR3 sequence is CASSPGQPGELFF. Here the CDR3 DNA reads TGTGCCAGCAGTCCCGGACAGCCCGGGGAGCTGTTTTTT.